One and the same sample provided the 21 T cell receptor beta chains below, sequenced in a study of blood T cell repertoires in COVID-19. Libraries were prepared by immunoSEQ multiplex PCR; TCRdb keeps only in-frame clonotypes and omits some of them. The table lists roughly 220,000 clones, around 86% of them singletons, with roughly 10% in the top ten. Sequences were obtained from peripheral blood. Receptors were obtained from a woman aged 45-65 years with COVID-19, enrolled during active disease.

The chain carries TRBV24-1 and TRBJ2-1; TRBD1 matches at 7 bases. CDR1 is KGHDR and CDR2 is SFDVKD in the germline V gene. The CDR3 length is 14 residues. The junction had 7 bases not matched to a gene; V was cut back by 4 bases and J by 8 bases. The DNA of the CDR3 is TGTGCCACCAGTGAAAAACAGGGGTGGGATGAGCAGTTCTTC. Translation gives CATSEKQGWDEQFF.

This chain links TRBV2 with TRBJ1-4; D might be TRBD1 (5 bases). CDR1 is SNHLY and CDR2 is FYNNEI in the germline V gene. V was cut by 6 bases and J by 6 bases, with 14 bases left in between. CDR3 length: 14 amino acids. In DNA, the CDR3 is TGTGCCAGCAGCCTAGACGCGGGGGATGAAAAACTGTTTTTT. Translation gives CASSLDAGDEKLFF.

The V and J genes are TRBV12-3 or TRBV12-4 and TRBJ1-2; tentatively, D is TRBD1 (5 bases). Between the trimmed V and J ends, which lost 6 bases and 8 bases, there was a span of 13 bases. The CDR3 runs 12 residues. The CDR3 sequence: CASSPRGWGYTF. The CDR3 DNA follows: TGTGCCAGCAGCCCCCGGGGGTGGGGCTACACCTTC.

V and J are TRBV6-6 and TRBJ1-4, with TRBD1 as a possible D gene (6 bases). The CDR3 is 13 residues long. Germline assignment: CDR1 MNHNY and CDR2 SVGAGI (reference sequence). Between the trimmed V and J ends, which lost 2 bases and 15 bases, there was a span of 16 bases. The CDR3 DNA follows: TGTGCCAGCAGTTACGGACCGGGACAAATAGTGTTTTTT. Translated, it gives CASSYGPGQIVFF.

This clone has a single count. This chain links TRBV5-4 with TRBJ1-2; D is unclear. Germline CDR1 reads SGHNT; CDR2 reads YYREEE (reference sequence). CDR3 length: 12 residues. V lost 4 bases and J lost 4, with 8 bases in between. CDR3: CASSPEGYGYTF. In DNA form, the CDR3 reads TGTGCCAGCAGCCCTGAGGGCTATGGCTACACCTTC.

DNA for the CDR3: TGCGCCAGCAGCTTGGCCGTAGGAGCCCGGGAGCTGTTTTTT. Translated, it gives CASSLAVGARELFF. V and J are TRBV5-1 and TRBJ2-2; D unclear. The germline CDR1 and CDR2 sequences are SGHRS and YFSETQ. The CDR3 runs to 14 residues. V shed 0 bases and J shed 9 bases, with 12 bases lying between them.

This clone was observed a single time. The chain recombines TRBV24-1 with TRBJ2-7; D is perhaps TRBD1 (6 bases). The CDR3 loop spans 15 amino acids. With 3 bases removed from V and 2 bases from J, the gap between germline ends came to 13 bases. CDR1 is KGHDR and CDR2 is SFDVKD in the germline V gene. The DNA of the CDR3 is TGTGCCACCAGTGATCTCAGGGGATACGCCTACGAGCAGTACGTC. It specifies CATSDLRGYAYEQYV.

A few counts support this clone. The chain carries TRBV24-1 and TRBJ2-2; 8 bases line up with TRBD2. V was pared by 7 bases and J by 6 bases, with 24 bases of the junction left unmatched. CDR1 KGHDR and CDR2 SFDVKD come from the germline V gene. The CDR3 runs to 20 residues. The CDR3, as DNA: TGTGCCACCAGCTCCTCCGCCGGACTAGCTGGCCTAATGGACCCCGGGGAGCTGTTTTTT. It translates to CATSSSAGLAGLMDPGELFF.

V is TRBV6-1 and J is TRBJ1-3; D may be TRBD1 (6 bases). In germline, CDR1 is MNHNS, CDR2 SASEGT. V was clipped by 1 base and J by 0 bases, with 13 bases between them. The CDR3 has 17 amino acids. The chain's CDR3 is CASSEGRGGSSGNTIYF. The DNA of the CDR3 is TGTGCCAGCAGTGAAGGAAGGGGGGGGTCCTCTGGAAACACCATATATTTT.

This chain links TRBV7-2 with TRBJ2-3; 8 nucleotides agree with TRBD2. Germline values: CDR1 SGHTA, CDR2 FQGNSA. CDR3 length: 14 amino acids. V dropped 7 bases and J dropped 4; count of bases not matched to a gene: 7. The CDR3 coding sequence is TGTGCCAGCATCCTTTTTAGCGGGGCAGATACGCAGTATTTT. Translating it yields CASILFSGADTQYF.

The V and J genes are TRBV5-1 and TRBJ2-5; TRBD1 is a possible D gene (6 bases). CDR3 length: 14 residues. The V and J ends lost 0 bases and 5 bases respectively, with 11 bases between them. The germline V gene has CDR1 SGHRS and CDR2 YFSETQ. CDR3 DNA sequence: TGCGCCAGCAGCTTGGAAGGGGGACCGGAGACCCAGTACTTC. Encoded protein: CASSLEGGPETQYF.

This clone was picked up one time. The chain has TRBV12-3 or TRBV12-4 and TRBJ2-7; D remains ambiguous. V lost 6 bases and J 4 bases, leaving 13 bases between the germline ends. The CDR3 extends over 13 amino acids. CDR3 in DNA: TGTGCCAGCAGCCCCGACATCCCTTACGAGCAGTACTTC. It specifies CASSPDIPYEQYF.

DNA of the CDR3: TGCAGCGTTGAAGATGGGTCTTGGGCAGGGATAGAAGCTTTCTTT. Translating gives CSVEDGSWAGIEAFF. The chain combines TRBV29-1 with TRBJ1-1, with D possibly being TRBD1 (5 bases). V lost 0 bases, J lost 8 bases, and 19 bases lay in between. Per the germline V gene, CDR1 is SQVTM and CDR2 is ANQGSEA. The CDR3 covers 15 residues.

The chain links TRBV2 to TRBJ2-3; 8 nucleotides agree with TRBD2. This CDR3 has 16 amino acids. The germline CDR1 and CDR2 sequences are SNHLY and FYNNEI. V was clipped by 6 bases and J by 3 bases; unmatched bases: 11. The chain's CDR3 is CASRAGTSRLTDTQYF. For the CDR3, the DNA is TGTGCCAGCAGAGCTGGGACTAGTCGACTGACAGATACGCAGTATTTT.

The rearrangement joins TRBV27 to TRBJ1-1, with unresolved D. Trimming removed 6 bases at V and 5 bases at J, with 19 bases between. From germline, CDR1 is MNHEY and CDR2 SMNVEV (reference sequence). This CDR3 has 15 residues. The CDR3 loop is CASSRTLIRRTEAFF. CDR3 in DNA: TGTGCCAGCAGCCGGACTCTGATTAGAAGGACTGAAGCTTTCTTT.

A single count supports this clone. CDR3 coding DNA: TGTGCCACCATATTCTCGGGACTAGCGGGGGGATCCACAGATACGCAGTATTTT. It translates to CATIFSGLAGGSTDTQYF. The chain links TRBV24-1 to TRBJ2-3; 15 bases agree with TRBD2. This CDR3 comprises 18 residues. Trimming removed 8 bases from V and 2 bases from J; junction bases left unmatched: 10. Germline V gives CDR1 KGHDR, CDR2 SFDVKD.

V usage is TRBV4-1 and J usage is TRBJ2-7; 9 nucleotides match TRBD2. Germline V gene data show CDR1 as MGHRA and CDR2 as YSYEKL. Unmatched junction bases numbered 9, after V lost 0 bases and J lost 3 bases. The CDR3 consists of 17 residues. This CDR3 is CASSQDAGSGGFYEQYF. CDR3 sequence (DNA): TGCGCCAGCAGCCAAGATGCTGGCAGCGGGGGGTTCTACGAGCAGTACTTC.

The CDR3 loop is CASSLEQGWTEAFF. The CDR3, as DNA: TGTGCCAGCAGCTTAGAGCAGGGGTGGACTGAAGCTTTCTTT. This chain connects TRBV7-8 to TRBJ1-1, with D tentatively TRBD1 (6 bases). The CDR3 extends over 14 amino acids. V shed 1 base and J shed 5 bases, with 11 bases lying between them. Germline CDR1 is SGHVS and CDR2 is FQNEAQ.

The chain recombines TRBV11-2 with TRBJ1-1; D gene ambiguous. Germline V lookup: CDR1 SGHAT, CDR2 FQNNGV. V lost 4 bases and J lost 1, with 10 bases in between. The CDR3 has 14 residues. This chain's CDR3 is CASSSRVGNTEAFF. The CDR3 DNA reads TGTGCCAGCAGCTCACGGGTAGGGAACACTGAAGCTTTCTTT.

The V call is TRBV11-3, the J call TRBJ2-5, with a possible D match to TRBD1 (6 bases). CDR3 length: 15 amino acids. The germline CDR1 and CDR2 sequences are SGHNT and YENEEA. V lost 6 bases and J 1 base, leaving 15 bases between the germline ends. Here the CDR3 reads CASSSTRDIQETQYF. In nucleotides, the CDR3 is TGTGCCAGCAGTTCTACCCGGGACATCCAAGAGACCCAGTACTTC.

J is TRBJ1-1 and V is TRBV19; 9 nucleotides align to TRBD1. J gave up 2 bases and V 7 bases, and 5 bases lay outside the gene matches. The length of the CDR3 is 14 residues. Per the germline V gene, CDR1 is LNHDA and CDR2 is SQIVND (reference sequence). The CDR3 loop is CASTATGGNTEAFF. Written as DNA, the CDR3 is TGTGCCAGTACCGCGACAGGGGGAAACACTGAAGCTTTCTTT.